The sequence of this TCR beta chain was determined in a study of beta chain features in type 1 diabetes. Regarding the study as a whole: Fewer insertions but more deletions were seen at VDJ junctions in type 1 diabetes patients. Moderate yet significant TCRB CDR3 shortening was seen in Type 1 diabetes patients in all four CD4+ subsets.

As every portion of the isolated RNA was reverse transcribed, the sequencing read expressed TCRB transcripts. Method: immunoSEQ multiplex PCR; TCRdb's copy keeps in-frame clones and lacks some. The profile shows some 360,000 clones, 9.5% to 10% of them singletons. Concerning this clone: Its specificity is not known.

Germline assignment: CDR1 MDHEN and CDR2 SYDVKM. Trimming pared 5 bases from V and 3 bases from J, leaving 16 bases between. This CDR3 has 15 amino acids. Sequenced input: central memory CD4+ T cells from blood. V usage is TRBV28 and J usage is TRBJ1-1, with D tentatively TRBD1 (6 bases). The clonotype originates from a man aged 25-40 years with type 1 diabetes. The CDR3 DNA reads as TGTGCCAGCAGTCCCGGGGGCAGTGGTGACACTGAAGCTTTCTTT. Amino acid sequence: CASSPGGSGDTEAFF.